The entry below describes one T cell receptor (beta chain). A single base separates this from a much larger clone, so it may be a read error. These data come from a study of human T cells and chemical hapten exposure. Per the original methods: Ranging from roughly 23,224 to 700,000, TCR counts per sample had a median value of around 100,000. TCRdb ran MiXCR on the RACE reads and lists one entry per CDR3 protein. In this record, the V and J calls reflect TCRdb's handling and not the investigators' own analysis. The top ten hold around 1.7% of the sample, which has roughly 130,000 distinct CDR3 sequences, approximately 10% seen once. Documented time point: healthy volunteer bleed at 2 weeks. Whole blood, unfractionated, served as the material for total RNA extraction. Trimming took 4 bases from V and 12 from J, leaving 10 bases between them. This CDR3 contains 11 residues. The germline gives CDR1 MNHEY, CDR2 SVGEGT.

Sequencing was performed on whole blood. This sequence originates from a male donor in good health. Some clones in this sample may be carry-over from other donors' samples. This sequence joins TRBV6-2 or TRBV6-3 and TRBJ1-5, with D hard to call. As DNA, the CDR3 is TGTGCCAGCAGTTCCCTCGTCCTCCAGCATTTT. Amino acid sequence: CASSSLVLQHF.